One sample yielded the 3 T cell receptor beta chains listed below, sequenced in a study of T cell responses to AZD1222 COVID-19 vaccine. Here immunoSEQ multiplex PCR was the method, and the copy in TCRdb shows in-frame clones only, minus some. The sample consists of fewer than 90,000 clones, 70% to 90% of them appearing once. Sequenced here: peripheral blood, sampled 28 days after the second AZD1222 dose. The source is an adult who received the AZD1222 COVID-19 vaccine.

V gene TRBV7-9 combines with J gene TRBJ1-4; D is possibly TRBD1 (6 bases). The CDR3 has 15 amino acids. Germline values: CDR1 SEHNR, CDR2 FQNEAQ (reference sequence). Between the trimmed V and J ends, which lost 6 bases and 5 bases, there was a span of 16 bases. The CDR3 spells CASSFIGGENEKLFF. CDR3 nucleotide sequence: TGTGCCAGCAGTTTCATAGGGGGAGAAAATGAAAAACTGTTTTTT.

The rearrangement joins TRBV29-1 to TRBJ1-2; the match to TRBD1 covers 7 bases. V lost 8 bases to trimming and J lost 4 bases; unmatched junction nucleotides: 10. In germline, CDR1 is SQVTM, CDR2 ANQGSEA. The CDR3 totals 13 residues. The CDR3 sequence: CSTLTGFGYGYTF. DNA of the CDR3: TGCAGCACATTGACAGGGTTCGGCTATGGCTACACCTTC.

The chain joins TRBV3-1 (or the pseudogene TRBV3-2) to TRBJ1-5; D gene unclear. V was trimmed by 1 base and J by 9 bases, leaving 10 bases between them. CDR3 size: 13 residues. Germline V gene lookup returns CDR1 LGHDT and CDR2 YNNKEL (reference sequence). The CDR3: CASSQGSGWPQHF. CDR3 nucleotides: TGTGCCAGCAGCCAAGGGTCTGGATGGCCCCAGCATTTT.